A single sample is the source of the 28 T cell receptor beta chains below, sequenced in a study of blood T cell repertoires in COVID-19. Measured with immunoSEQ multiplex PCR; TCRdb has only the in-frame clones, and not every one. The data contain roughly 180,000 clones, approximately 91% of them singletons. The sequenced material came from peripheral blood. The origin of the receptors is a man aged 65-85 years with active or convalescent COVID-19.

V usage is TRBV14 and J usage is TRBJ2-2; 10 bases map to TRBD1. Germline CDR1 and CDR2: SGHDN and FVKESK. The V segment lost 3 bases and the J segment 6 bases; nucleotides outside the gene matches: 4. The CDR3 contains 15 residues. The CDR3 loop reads CASSHRTGGSGELFF. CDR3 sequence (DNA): TGTGCCAGCAGCCATAGGACAGGGGGATCCGGGGAGCTGTTTTTT.

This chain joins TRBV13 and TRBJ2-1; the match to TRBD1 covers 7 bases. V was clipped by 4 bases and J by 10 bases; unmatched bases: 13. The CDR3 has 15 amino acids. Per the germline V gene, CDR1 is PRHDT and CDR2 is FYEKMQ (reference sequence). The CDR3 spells CASSSRPGQSSEQFF. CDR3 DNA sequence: TGTGCCAGCAGCTCCAGACCGGGACAGTCTTCAGAGCAGTTCTTC.

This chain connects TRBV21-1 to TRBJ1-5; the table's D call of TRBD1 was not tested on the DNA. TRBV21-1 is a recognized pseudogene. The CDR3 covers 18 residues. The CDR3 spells CASSKFRQGFRNSQPQHF. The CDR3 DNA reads TGTGCCAGCAGCAAATTCAGGCAGGGATTTCGAAATAGTCAGCCCCAGCATTTT.

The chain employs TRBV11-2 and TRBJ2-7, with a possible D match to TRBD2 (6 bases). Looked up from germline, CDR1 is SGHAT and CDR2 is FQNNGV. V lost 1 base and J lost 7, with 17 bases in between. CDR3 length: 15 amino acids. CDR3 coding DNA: TGTGCCAGCAGCTTAGGGTCGGGAGCCTTATCGGAGCAGTACTTC. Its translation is CASSLGSGALSEQYF.

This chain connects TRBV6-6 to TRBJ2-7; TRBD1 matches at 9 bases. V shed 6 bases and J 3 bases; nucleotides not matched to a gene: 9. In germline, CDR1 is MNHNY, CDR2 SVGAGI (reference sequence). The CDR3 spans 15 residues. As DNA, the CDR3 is TGTGCCAGCAGGCCGGGGACAGGGAGGGTCTACGAGCAGTACTTC. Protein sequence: CASRPGTGRVYEQYF.

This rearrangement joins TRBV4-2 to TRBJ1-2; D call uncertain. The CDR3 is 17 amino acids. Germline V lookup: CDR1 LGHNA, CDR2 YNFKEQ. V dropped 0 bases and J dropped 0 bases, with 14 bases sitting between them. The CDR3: CASSQEVRGLSNYGYTF. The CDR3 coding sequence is TGTGCCAGCAGCCAAGAAGTTCGGGGATTGTCTAACTATGGCTACACCTTC.

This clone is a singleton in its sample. The CDR3 nucleotides read TGTGCCAGCATGGCCGGCAGGGAGACCCAGTACTTC. As protein: CASMAGRETQYF. V usage is TRBV28 and J usage is TRBJ2-5; D is ambiguous. The CDR3 extends over 12 amino acids. Trimming removed 7 bases at V and 5 bases at J, with 11 bases between. Germline CDR1 and CDR2: MDHEN and SYDVKM. Drawing the rest from reference TRBV28 and TRBJ2-5, the complete variable domain is DVKVTQSSRYLVKRTGEKVFLECVQDMDHENMFWYRQDPGLGLRLIYFSYDVKMKEKGDIPEGYSVSREKKERFSLILESASTNQTSMYLCASMAGRETQYFGPGTRLLVL.

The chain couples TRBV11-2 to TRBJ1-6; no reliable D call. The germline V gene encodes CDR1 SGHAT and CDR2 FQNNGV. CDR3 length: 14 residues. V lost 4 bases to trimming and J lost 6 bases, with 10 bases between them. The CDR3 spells CASSSAGFNSPLHF. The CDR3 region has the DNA TGTGCCAGCAGCTCAGCGGGATTTAATTCACCCCTCCACTTT.

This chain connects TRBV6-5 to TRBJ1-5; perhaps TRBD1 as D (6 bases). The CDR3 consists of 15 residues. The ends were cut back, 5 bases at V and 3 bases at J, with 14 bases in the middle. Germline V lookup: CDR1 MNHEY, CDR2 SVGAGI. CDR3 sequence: CASSIVQGFNQPQHF. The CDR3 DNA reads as TGTGCCAGCAGTATCGTCCAGGGGTTCAATCAGCCCCAGCATTTT.

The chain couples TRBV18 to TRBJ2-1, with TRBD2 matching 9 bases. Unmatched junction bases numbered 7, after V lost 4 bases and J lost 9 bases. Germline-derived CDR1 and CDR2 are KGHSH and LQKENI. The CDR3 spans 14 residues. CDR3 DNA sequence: TGTGCCAGCTCACGGCGGGAGGGCCACGGTGAGCAGTTCTTC. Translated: CASSRREGHGEQFF.

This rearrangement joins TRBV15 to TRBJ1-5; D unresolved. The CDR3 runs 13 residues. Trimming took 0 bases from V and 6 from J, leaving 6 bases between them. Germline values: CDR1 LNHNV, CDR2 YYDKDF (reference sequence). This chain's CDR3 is CATSRDSRQPQHF. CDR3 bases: TGTGCCACCAGCAGAGATAGTCGTCAGCCCCAGCATTTT.

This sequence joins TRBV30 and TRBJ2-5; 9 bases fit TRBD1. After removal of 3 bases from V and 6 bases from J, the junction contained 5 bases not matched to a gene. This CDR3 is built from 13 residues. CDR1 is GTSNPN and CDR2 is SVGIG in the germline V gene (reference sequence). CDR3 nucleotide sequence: TGTGCCTGGAGGGGACAGGGAGGGAAGACCCAGTACTTC. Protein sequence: CAWRGQGGKTQYF.

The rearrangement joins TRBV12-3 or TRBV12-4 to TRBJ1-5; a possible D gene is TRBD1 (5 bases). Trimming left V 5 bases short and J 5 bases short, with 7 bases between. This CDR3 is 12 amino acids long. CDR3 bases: TGTGCCAGCAGTCTCAGGGATCAGCCCCAGCATTTT. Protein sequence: CASSLRDQPQHF.

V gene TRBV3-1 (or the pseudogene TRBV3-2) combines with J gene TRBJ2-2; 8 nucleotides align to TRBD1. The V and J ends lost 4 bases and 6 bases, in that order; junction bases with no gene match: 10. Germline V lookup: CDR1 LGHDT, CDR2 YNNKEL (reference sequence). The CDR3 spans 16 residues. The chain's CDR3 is CASSPFSGGVPGELFF. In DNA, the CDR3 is TGTGCCAGCAGCCCCTTTTCAGGGGGCGTGCCCGGGGAGCTGTTTTTT.

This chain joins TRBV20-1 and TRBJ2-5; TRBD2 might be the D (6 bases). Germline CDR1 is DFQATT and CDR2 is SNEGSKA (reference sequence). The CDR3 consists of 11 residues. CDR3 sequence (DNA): TGCAGAGGTCTCCGGTGGGGGGACCAGTACTTC. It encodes CRGLRWGDQYF.

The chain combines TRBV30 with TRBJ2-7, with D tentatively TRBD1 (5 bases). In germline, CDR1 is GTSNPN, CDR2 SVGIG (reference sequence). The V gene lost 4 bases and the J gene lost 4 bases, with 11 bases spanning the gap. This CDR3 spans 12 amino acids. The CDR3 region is CAWIAGRYEQYF. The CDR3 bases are TGTGCCTGGATAGCAGGGCGGTACGAGCAGTACTTC.

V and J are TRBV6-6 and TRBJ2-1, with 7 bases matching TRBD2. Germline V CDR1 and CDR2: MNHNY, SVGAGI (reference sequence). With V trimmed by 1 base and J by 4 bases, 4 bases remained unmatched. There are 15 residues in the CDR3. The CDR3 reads CASSYFAGEYNEQFF. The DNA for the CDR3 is TGTGCCAGCAGTTACTTTGCGGGGGAATACAATGAGCAGTTCTTC.

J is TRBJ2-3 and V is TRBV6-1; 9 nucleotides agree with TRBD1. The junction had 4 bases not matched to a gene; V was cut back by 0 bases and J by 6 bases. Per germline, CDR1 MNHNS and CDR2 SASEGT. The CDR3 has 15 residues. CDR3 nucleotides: TGTGCCAGCAGTGAAGCCGGACAGGGGCGGGATACGCAGTATTTT. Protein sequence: CASSEAGQGRDTQYF.

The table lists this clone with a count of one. CDR3 in amino acids: CASSPGDTLFF. For the CDR3, the DNA is TGTGCCAGCTCACCAGGGGACACACTGTTTTTT. This chain joins TRBV18 and TRBJ1-4; tentative D call: TRBD1 (6 bases). CDR1 is KGHSH and CDR2 is LQKENI in the germline V gene. V lost 2 bases and J lost 13, with 8 bases in between. The CDR3 is 11 amino acids.

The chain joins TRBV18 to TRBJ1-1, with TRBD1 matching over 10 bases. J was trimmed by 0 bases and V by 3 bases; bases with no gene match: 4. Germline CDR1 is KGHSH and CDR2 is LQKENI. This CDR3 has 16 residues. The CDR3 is CASSPRTGGMNTEAFF. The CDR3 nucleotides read TGTGCCAGCTCACCTAGGACAGGGGGAATGAACACTGAAGCTTTCTTT. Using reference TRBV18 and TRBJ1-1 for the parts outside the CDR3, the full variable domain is NAGVMQNPRHLVRRRGQEARLRCSPMKGHSHVYWYRQLPEEGLKFMVYLQKENIIDESGMPKERFSAEFPKEGPSILRIQQVVRGDSAAYFCASSPRTGGMNTEAFFGQGTRLTVV.

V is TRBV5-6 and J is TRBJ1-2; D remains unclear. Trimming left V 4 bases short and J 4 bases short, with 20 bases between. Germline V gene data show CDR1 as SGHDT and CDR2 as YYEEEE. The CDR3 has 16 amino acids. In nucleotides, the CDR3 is TGTGCCAGCAGCCATAAGACCTCTGACATACTCTATGGCTACACCTTC. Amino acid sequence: CASSHKTSDILYGYTF.

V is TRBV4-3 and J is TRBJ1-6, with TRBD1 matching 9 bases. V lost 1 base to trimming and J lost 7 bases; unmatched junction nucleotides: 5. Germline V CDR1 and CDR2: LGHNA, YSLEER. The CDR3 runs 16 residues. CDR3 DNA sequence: TGCGCCAGCAGCCAAGGGAGGACAGGGGACAATTCACCCCTCCACTTT. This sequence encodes CASSQGRTGDNSPLHF.

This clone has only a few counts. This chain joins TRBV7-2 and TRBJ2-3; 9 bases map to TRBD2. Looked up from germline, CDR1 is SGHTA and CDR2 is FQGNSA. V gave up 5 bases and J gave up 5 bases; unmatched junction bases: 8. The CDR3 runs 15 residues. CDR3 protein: CASSPLAGVRDTQYF. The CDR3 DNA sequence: TGTGCCAGCAGCCCCTTAGCGGGAGTTAGAGATACGCAGTATTTT.

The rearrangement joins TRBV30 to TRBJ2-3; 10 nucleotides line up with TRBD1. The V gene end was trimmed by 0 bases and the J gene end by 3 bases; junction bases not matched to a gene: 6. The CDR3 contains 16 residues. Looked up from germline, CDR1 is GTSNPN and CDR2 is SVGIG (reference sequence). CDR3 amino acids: CAWSVGTGALTDTQYF. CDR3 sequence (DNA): TGTGCCTGGAGTGTTGGGACAGGGGCCCTAACAGATACGCAGTATTTT.

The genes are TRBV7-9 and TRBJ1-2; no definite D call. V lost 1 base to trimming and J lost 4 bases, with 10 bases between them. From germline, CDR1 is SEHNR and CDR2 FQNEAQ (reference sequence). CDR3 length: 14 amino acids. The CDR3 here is CASSLVQEGYGYTF. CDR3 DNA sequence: TGTGCCAGCAGCTTAGTCCAGGAAGGCTATGGCTACACCTTC.

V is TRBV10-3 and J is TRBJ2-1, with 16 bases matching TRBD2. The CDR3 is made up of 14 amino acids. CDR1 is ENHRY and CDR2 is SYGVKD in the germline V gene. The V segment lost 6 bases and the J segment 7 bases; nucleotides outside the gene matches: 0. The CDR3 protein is CAIRGLAGGNEQFF. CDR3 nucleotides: TGTGCCATCAGGGGACTAGCGGGGGGGAATGAGCAGTTCTTC.

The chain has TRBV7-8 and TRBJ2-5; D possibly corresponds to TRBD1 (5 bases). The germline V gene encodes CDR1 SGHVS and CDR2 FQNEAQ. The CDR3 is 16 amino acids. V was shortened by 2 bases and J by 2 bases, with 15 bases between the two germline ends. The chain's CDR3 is CASSLRWYRSQETQYF. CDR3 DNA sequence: TGTGCCAGCAGCTTACGTTGGTACAGGTCGCAAGAGACCCAGTACTTC.

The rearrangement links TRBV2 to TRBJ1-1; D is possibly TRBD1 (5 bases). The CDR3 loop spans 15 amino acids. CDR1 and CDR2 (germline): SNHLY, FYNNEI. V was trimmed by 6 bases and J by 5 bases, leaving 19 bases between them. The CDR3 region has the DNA TGTGCCAGCAGGCCGACAGTGGGATCGAGAACTGAAGCTTTCTTT. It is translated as CASRPTVGSRTEAFF.